A single sample is the source of the 14 T cell receptor beta chains below, sequenced in a study of T cell changes during pregnancy in multiple sclerosis (dated by TCRdb to about 2019). The receptor library was made with the immunoSEQ multiplex PCR assay. TCRdb mirrors the immuneACCESS table, restricted to in-frame sequences. Some clones are absent from its copies; in checked studies, under half trace to an unresolved V gene, and the reason for the others is unknown. This sample is represented by fewer than 65,000 clones; 91% of them were singletons. Together, the top ten hold about a tenth of the sample. Sequenced material: CD8+ T cells from peripheral blood mononuclear cells, taken after pregnancy. These receptors all come from a female donor with multiple sclerosis, enrolled in a pregnancy study.

The V call is TRBV2, the J call TRBJ2-7; 7 bases map to TRBD1. The V gene's germline CDR1 is SNHLY and CDR2 FYNNEI. The CDR3 length is 13 residues. V was pared by 7 bases and J by 3 bases, with 6 bases of the junction left unmatched. The CDR3 coding sequence is TGTGCCAGCACCTCTCGGGACAGCTACGAGCAGTACTTC. Translating it yields CASTSRDSYEQYF. Supplemented by reference TRBV2 and TRBJ2-7, the full variable domain reads EPEVTQTPSHQVTQMGQEVILRCVPISNHLYFYWYRQILGQKVEFLVSFYNNEISEKSEIFDDQFSVERPDGSNFTLKIRSTKLEDSAMYFCASTSRDSYEQYFGPGTRLTVT.

V and J are TRBV27 and TRBJ1-1; TRBD1 agrees at 8 bases. Trimming removed 5 bases from V and 1 base from J; junction bases left unmatched: 6. The CDR3 loop spans 15 amino acids. Germline V gives CDR1 MNHEY, CDR2 SMNVEV (reference sequence). The CDR3 reads CASSLGQGGNTEAFF. CDR3 coding DNA: TGTGCCAGCAGTCTCGGACAGGGAGGGAACACTGAAGCTTTCTTT.

The genes are TRBV9 and TRBJ1-3; D unresolved. CDR1 is SGDLS, CDR2 YYNGEE, per germline. Trimming pared 3 bases from V and 0 bases from J, leaving 22 bases between. The CDR3 spans 19 residues. The CDR3 region is CASSAPGLGGSYSGNTIYF. The CDR3 DNA sequence: TGTGCCAGCAGCGCCCCGGGCCTCGGAGGGTCCTACTCTGGAAACACCATATATTTT.

Concerning this clone itself: At the DNA level, this CDR3 is encoded by other sequences in the same sample as well. The chain carries TRBV6-4 and TRBJ2-3; D perhaps matches TRBD2 (5 bases). This CDR3 region has 15 residues. Trimming took off 0 bases at V and 0 bases at J, with 7 bases between the two ends. Germline-derived CDR1 and CDR2 are MRHNA and SNTAGT. The CDR3 region is CASSDSTGSTDTQYF. The CDR3 nucleotides read TGTGCCAGCAGTGACTCTACGGGGAGCACAGATACGCAGTATTTT.

The gene calls are TRBV9 and TRBJ2-1; 7 nucleotides match TRBD1. The CDR3 has 15 residues. J gave up 0 bases and V 3 bases, and 3 bases lay outside the gene matches. CDR1 SGDLS and CDR2 YYNGEE come from the germline V gene. CDR3 nucleotide sequence: TGTGCCAGCAGCGCGACAGGGAGCTCCTACAATGAGCAGTTCTTC. Its protein is CASSATGSSYNEQFF. Looking up the rest from reference TRBV9 and TRBJ2-1 gives the full variable domain: DSGVTQTPKHLITATGQRVTLRCSPRSGDLSVYWYQQSLDQGLQFLIQYYNGEERAKGNILERFSAQQFPDLHSELNLSSLELGDSALYFCASSATGSSYNEQFFGPGTRLTVL.

The chain links TRBV9 to TRBJ2-5, with unresolved D. Germline-derived CDR1 and CDR2 are SGDLS and YYNGEE. There are 15 residues in the CDR3. Trimming shortened V by 0 bases and J by 4 bases, and 13 bases separated the two germline ends. The CDR3 sequence is CASSVAGTQRETQYF. DNA of the CDR3: TGTGCCAGCAGCGTAGCAGGTACCCAACGAGAGACCCAGTACTTC.

The chain recombines TRBV13 with TRBJ2-2; 11 bases are a match to TRBD2. After removal of 3 bases from V and 4 bases from J, the junction contained 4 bases not matched to a gene. CDR1 and CDR2 (germline): PRHDT, FYEKMQ (reference sequence). The CDR3 sequence is 16 residues long. The CDR3: CASSFPTSGTTGELFF. The CDR3 coding sequence is TGTGCCAGCAGCTTTCCGACTAGCGGGACCACCGGGGAGCTGTTTTTT.

This chain joins TRBV9 and TRBJ1-2, with D unclear. The V end was cut by 4 bases, the J end by 6 bases, with 16 bases between. This CDR3 has 14 amino acids. Germline loops: CDR1 SGDLS, CDR2 YYNGEE. CDR3: CASSRGQFEDGYTF. In DNA, the CDR3 is TGTGCCAGCAGCCGAGGGCAGTTCGAGGATGGCTACACCTTC.

The chain carries TRBV13 and TRBJ1-5, with D perhaps matching TRBD1 (6 bases). The V end lost 4 bases, the J end lost 6 bases, and 16 bases lay between the germline ends. Germline values: CDR1 PRHDT, CDR2 FYEKMQ (reference sequence). The CDR3 sequence is 15 residues long. Written as DNA, the CDR3 is TGTGCCAGCAGCTCCGGTAGGGGGGGGGTTCAGCCCCAGCATTTT. Translated: CASSSGRGGVQPQHF.

This sequence joins TRBV27 and TRBJ2-7; D uncertain. CDR1 and CDR2 (germline): MNHEY, SMNVEV (reference sequence). The ends were cut back, 4 bases at V and 0 bases at J, with 7 bases in the middle. This CDR3 contains 13 residues. CDR3 amino acids: CASSYGPSYEQYF. For the CDR3, the DNA is TGTGCCAGCAGTTATGGCCCCTCCTACGAGCAGTACTTC.

The V and J genes are TRBV6-5 and TRBJ2-7, with 10 bases fitting TRBD1. This CDR3 contains 14 residues. CDR1 is MNHEY and CDR2 is SVGAGI in the germline V gene. V dropped 6 bases and J dropped 5; count of bases not matched to a gene: 7. This CDR3 reads CASRPDRGLHEQYF. As DNA, the CDR3 is TGTGCCAGCAGACCCGACAGGGGGCTCCACGAGCAGTACTTC.

V gene TRBV29-1 combines with J gene TRBJ1-2; no definite D call. This CDR3 spans 14 amino acids. Trimming took off 8 bases at V and 6 bases at J, with 22 bases between the two ends. Germline CDR1 SQVTM, CDR2 ANQGSEA. CDR3 in DNA: TGCAGCCACTTAGGTGTTGCCGGGGTCGATGGCTACACCTTC. It translates to CSHLGVAGVDGYTF.

The chain joins TRBV5-5 to TRBJ1-4, with TRBD1 as a possible D gene (5 bases). The CDR3 is 14 amino acids. Trimming shortened V by 2 bases and J by 8 bases, and 13 bases separated the two germline ends. Per germline, CDR1 SGHKS and CDR2 YYEKEE (reference sequence). CDR3 sequence (DNA): TGTGCCAGCAGCTTCGGCAGGGTGAACGAAAAACTGTTTTTT. Its translation: CASSFGRVNEKLFF.

This sequence joins TRBV4-1 and TRBJ1-4; 10 bases fit TRBD1. After removal of 5 bases from V and 14 bases from J, the junction contained 14 bases not matched to a gene. The CDR3 is 15 amino acids. In germline, CDR1 is MGHRA, CDR2 YSYEKL. Written as DNA, the CDR3 is TGCGCCAGCAGCAGCCCCGGGACAGGGGTTGAAGGCCTGTTTTTT. This gives the protein CASSSPGTGVEGLFF.